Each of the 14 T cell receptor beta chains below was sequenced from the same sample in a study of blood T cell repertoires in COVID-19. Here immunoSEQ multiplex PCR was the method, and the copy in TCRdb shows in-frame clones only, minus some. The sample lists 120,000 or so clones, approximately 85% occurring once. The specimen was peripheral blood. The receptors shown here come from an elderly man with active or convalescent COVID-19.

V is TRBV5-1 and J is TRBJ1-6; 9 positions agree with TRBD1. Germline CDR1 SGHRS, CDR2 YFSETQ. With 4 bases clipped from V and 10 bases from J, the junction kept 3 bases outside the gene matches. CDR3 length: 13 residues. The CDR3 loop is CASSPTGGSPLHF. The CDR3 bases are TGCGCCAGCAGCCCGACAGGGGGATCACCCCTCCACTTT.

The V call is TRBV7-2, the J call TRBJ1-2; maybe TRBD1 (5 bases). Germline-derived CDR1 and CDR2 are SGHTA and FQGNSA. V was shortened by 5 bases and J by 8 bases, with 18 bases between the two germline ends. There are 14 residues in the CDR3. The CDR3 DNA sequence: TGTGCCAGCAGCGCAGATCAGGGCTTTCGAGGCTACACCTTC. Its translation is CASSADQGFRGYTF.

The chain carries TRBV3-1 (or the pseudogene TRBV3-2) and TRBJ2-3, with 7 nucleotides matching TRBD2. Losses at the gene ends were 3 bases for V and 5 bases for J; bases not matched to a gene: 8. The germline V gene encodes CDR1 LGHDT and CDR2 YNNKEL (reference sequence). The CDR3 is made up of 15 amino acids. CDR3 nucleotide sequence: TGTGCCAGCAGCCAGGGAGGGTGGCCAGGAGATACGCAGTATTTT. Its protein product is CASSQGGWPGDTQYF.

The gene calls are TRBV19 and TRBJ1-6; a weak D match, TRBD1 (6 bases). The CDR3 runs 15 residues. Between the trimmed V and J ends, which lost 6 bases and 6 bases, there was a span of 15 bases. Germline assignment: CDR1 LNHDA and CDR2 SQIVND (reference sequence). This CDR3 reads CASRQGPFVNSPLHF. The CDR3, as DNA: TGTGCCAGTAGACAGGGTCCATTCGTTAATTCACCCCTCCACTTT.

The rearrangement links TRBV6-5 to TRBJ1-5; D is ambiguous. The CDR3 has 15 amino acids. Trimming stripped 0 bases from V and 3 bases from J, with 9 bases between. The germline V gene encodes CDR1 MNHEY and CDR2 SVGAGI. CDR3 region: CASSYSRRPNQPQHF. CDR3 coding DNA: TGTGCCAGCAGTTACTCCAGGCGCCCCAATCAGCCCCAGCATTTT.

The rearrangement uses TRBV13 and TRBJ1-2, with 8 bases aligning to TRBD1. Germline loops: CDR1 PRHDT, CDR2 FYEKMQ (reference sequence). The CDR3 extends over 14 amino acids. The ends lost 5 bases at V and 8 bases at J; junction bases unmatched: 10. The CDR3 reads CASSAGQGLEGYTF. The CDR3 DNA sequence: TGTGCCAGCAGCGCCGGACAGGGTTTGGAGGGCTACACCTTC.

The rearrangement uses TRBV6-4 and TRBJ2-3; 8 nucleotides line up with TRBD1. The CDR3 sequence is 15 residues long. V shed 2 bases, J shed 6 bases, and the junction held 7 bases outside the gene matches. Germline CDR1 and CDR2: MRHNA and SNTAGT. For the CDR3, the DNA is TGTGCCAGCAGTGACCGTCCAGGGGGCCTCGATACGCAGTATTTT. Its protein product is CASSDRPGGLDTQYF.

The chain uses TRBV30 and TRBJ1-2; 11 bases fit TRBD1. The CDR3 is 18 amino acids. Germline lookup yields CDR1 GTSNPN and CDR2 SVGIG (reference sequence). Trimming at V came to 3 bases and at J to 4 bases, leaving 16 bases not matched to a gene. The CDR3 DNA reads TGTGCCTGGAGCCCCTTTCGGTTTGGGACAGGGGGAGGCTATGGCTACACCTTC. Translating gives CAWSPFRFGTGGGYGYTF.

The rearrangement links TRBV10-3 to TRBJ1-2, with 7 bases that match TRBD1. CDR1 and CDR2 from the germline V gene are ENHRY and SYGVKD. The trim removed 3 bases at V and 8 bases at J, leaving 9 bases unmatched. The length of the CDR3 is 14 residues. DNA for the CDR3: TGTGCCATCAGTGAAGGGGGCAGGATAAGAGGCTACACCTTC. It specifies CAISEGGRIRGYTF.

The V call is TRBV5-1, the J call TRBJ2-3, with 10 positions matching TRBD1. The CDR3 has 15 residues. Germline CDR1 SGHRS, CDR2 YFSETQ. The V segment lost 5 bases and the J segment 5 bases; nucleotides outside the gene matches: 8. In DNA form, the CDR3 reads TGCGCCAGCAGTCGCGGGGACAGGGGTCGAGATACGCAGTATTTT. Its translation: CASSRGDRGRDTQYF. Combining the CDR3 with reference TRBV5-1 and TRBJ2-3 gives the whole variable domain KAGVTQTPRYLIKTRGQQVTLSCSPISGHRSVSWYQQTPGQGLQFLFEYFSETQRNKGNFPGRFSGRQFSNSRSEMNVSTLELGDSALYLCASSRGDRGRDTQYFGPGTRLTVL.

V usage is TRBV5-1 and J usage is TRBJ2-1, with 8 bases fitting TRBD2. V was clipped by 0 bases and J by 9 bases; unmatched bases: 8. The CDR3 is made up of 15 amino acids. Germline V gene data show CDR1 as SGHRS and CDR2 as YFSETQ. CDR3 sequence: CASSLVPGGHGEQFF. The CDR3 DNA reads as TGCGCCAGCAGCTTGGTTCCGGGGGGGCACGGTGAGCAGTTCTTC.

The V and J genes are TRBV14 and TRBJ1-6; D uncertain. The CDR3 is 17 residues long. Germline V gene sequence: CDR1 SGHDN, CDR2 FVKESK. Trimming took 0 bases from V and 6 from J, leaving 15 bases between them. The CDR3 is CASSQELGGGFNSPLHF. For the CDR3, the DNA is TGTGCCAGCAGCCAAGAATTGGGCGGAGGGTTTAATTCACCCCTCCACTTT.

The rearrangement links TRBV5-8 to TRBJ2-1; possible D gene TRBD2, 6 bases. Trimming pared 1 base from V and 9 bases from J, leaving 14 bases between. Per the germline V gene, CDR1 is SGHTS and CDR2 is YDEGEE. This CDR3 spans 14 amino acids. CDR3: CASSLSPSEGEQFF. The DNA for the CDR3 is TGTGCCAGCAGCTTGAGCCCTAGCGAGGGTGAGCAGTTCTTC. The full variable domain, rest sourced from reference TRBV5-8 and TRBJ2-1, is EAGVTQSPTHLIKTRGQQATLRCSPISGHTSVYWYQQALGLGLQFLLWYDEGEERNRGNFPPRFSGRQFPNYSSELNVNALELEDSALYLCASSLSPSEGEQFFGPGTRLTVL.

The CDR3 DNA follows: TGTGCCAGCAGTTATCGGACTAGCGGGACAGATACGCAGTATTTT. Its protein product is CASSYRTSGTDTQYF. V and J are TRBV6-5 and TRBJ2-3; 11 bases fit TRBD2. CDR1 and CDR2 (germline): MNHEY, SVGAGI. The junction had 2 bases not matched to a gene; V was cut back by 3 bases and J by 3 bases. This CDR3 spans 15 amino acids.